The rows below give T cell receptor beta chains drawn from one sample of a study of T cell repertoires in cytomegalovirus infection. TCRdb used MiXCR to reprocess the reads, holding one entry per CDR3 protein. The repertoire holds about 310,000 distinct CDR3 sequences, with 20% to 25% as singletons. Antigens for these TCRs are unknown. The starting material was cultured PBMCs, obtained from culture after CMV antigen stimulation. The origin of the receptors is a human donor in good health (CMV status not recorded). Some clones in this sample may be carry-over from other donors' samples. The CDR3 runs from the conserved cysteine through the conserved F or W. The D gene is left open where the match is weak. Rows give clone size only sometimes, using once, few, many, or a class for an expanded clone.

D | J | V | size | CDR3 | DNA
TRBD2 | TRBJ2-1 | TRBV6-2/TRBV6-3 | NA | CASTQIRLAGLISYNEQFF | TGTGCCAGCACTCAAATCCGGCTAGCGGGTCTTATCTCCTACAATGAGCAGTTCTTC
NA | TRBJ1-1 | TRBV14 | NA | CASSQDRQTEAFF | TGTGCCAGCAGCCAAGATCGTCAAACTGAAGCTTTCTTT
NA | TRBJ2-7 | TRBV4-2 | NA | CASSERLSYEQYF | TGTGCCAGCAGCGAGAGACTATCCTACGAGCAGTACTTC
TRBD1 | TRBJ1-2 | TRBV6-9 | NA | CASSYAPPGTGIGNYGYTF | TGTGCCAGCAGTTATGCCCCCCCCGGGACAGGGATCGGAAACTATGGCTACACCTTC
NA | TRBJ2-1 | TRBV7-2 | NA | CASSLMSASLHEQFF | TGTGCCAGCAGCCTTATGAGTGCTAGCCTCCATGAGCAGTTCTTC
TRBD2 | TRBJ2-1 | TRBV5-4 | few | CASSLTSGSMYGNEQFF | TGTGCCAGCAGCTTGACTAGCGGGAGTATGTACGGAAATGAGCAGTTCTTC
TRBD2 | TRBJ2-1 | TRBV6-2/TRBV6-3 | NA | CASRNSGTHEQFF | TGTGCCAGCAGAAATAGCGGGACACATGAGCAGTTCTTC
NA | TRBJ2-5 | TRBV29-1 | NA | CSVETQERETQYF | TGCAGCGTTGAAACCCAAGAACGGGAGACCCAGTACTTC
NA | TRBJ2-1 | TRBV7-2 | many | CASSRRAGTSYNEQFF | TGTGCCAGCAGTCGGAGGGCAGGGACATCCTACAATGAGCAGTTCTTC
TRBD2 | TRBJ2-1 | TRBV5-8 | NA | CASSPGTSGNNEQFF | TGTGCCAGCAGCCCCGGGACTAGCGGTAATAATGAGCAGTTCTTC
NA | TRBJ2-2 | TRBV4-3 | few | CASSQTPDNTGELFF | TGCGCCAGCAGCCAAACCCCGGACAACACCGGGGAGCTGTTTTTT
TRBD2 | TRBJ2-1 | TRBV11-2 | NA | CASSSPTSGRIEQFF | TGTGCCAGCAGCTCCCCTACTAGCGGGAGGATTGAGCAGTTCTTC
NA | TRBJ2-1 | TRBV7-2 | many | CASSPGILPYNEQFF | TGTGCCAGCAGCCCCGGGATTTTACCCTACAATGAGCAGTTCTTC
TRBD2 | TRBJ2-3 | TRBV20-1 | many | CSAPGTSGNSDTQYF | TGCAGTGCACCCGGGACTAGCGGGAATTCAGATACGCAGTATTTT
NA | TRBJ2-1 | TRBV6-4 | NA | CASSRTIQNEQFF | TGTGCCAGCAGTCGAACCATTCAGAATGAGCAGTTCTTC
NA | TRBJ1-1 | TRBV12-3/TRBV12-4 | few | CANSRDRAEAFF | TGTGCCAACTCCAGGGATCGGGCTGAAGCTTTCTTT
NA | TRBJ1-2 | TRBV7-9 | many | CASSSPHGYTF | TGTGCCAGCAGCTCCCCCCATGGCTACACCTTC
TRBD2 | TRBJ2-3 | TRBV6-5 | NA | CASSYRWGGGDTQYF | TGTGCCAGCAGTTACCGGTGGGGGGGGGGGGATACGCAGTATTTT
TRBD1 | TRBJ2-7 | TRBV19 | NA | CASMIRQGAHEQYF | TGTGCCAGTATGATTAGACAGGGAGCCCACGAGCAGTACTTC
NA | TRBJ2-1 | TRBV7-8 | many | CASSRQAGSVVF | TGTGCCAGCAGCCGACAGGCGGGATCGGTGGTCTTC
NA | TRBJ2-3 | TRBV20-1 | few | CSARGGGAGTDTQYF | TGCAGTGCTAGAGGAGGGGGAGCGGGTACAGATACGCAGTATTTT
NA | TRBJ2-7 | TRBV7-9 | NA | CASSSGDEQYF | TGTGCCAGCAGCTCCGGCGACGAGCAGTACTTC
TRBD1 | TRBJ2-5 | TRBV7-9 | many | CASSFWQTGPTWGTQYF | TGTGCCAGCAGCTTTTGGCAGACAGGGCCAACTTGGGGGACCCAGTACTTC
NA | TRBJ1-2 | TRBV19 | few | CASSIGGGTSYHGYTF | TGTGCCAGTAGTATAGGAGGAGGGACTTCCTACCATGGCTACACCTTC
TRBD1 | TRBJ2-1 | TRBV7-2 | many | CASSAGQGNNEQFF | TGTGCCAGCAGCGCGGGACAGGGGAACAATGAGCAGTTCTTC
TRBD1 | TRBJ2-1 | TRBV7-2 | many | CASSILGQAYNEQFF | TGTGCCAGCAGCATCCTAGGACAGGCTTACAATGAGCAGTTCTTC
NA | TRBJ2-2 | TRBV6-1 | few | CASSDPASGFGELFF | TGTGCCAGCAGTGACCCCGCGTCGGGTTTCGGGGAGCTGTTTTTT
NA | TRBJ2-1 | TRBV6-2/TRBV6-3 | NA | CASSLRDRKFF | TGTGCCAGCAGTCTCCGGGACCGTAAGTTCTTC
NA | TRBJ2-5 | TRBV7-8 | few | CASSLAGTDFRETQYF | TGTGCCAGCAGCTTAGCCGGGACGGATTTTAGAGAGACCCAGTACTTC
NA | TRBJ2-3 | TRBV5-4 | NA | CASSFITASTDTQYF | TGTGCCAGCAGCTTCATAACGGCTAGCACAGATACGCAGTATTTT
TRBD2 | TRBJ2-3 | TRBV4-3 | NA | CASSQEGGMSTDTQYF | TGCGCCAGCAGCCAAGAGGGGGGGATGAGCACAGATACGCAGTATTTT
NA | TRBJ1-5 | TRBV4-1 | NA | CASSQDLQGVQPQHF | TGCGCCAGCAGCCAAGACTTGCAGGGCGTTCAGCCCCAGCATTTT
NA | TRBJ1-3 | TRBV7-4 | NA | CASSTGNSGNTIYF | TGTGCCAGCAGCACCGGGAACTCTGGAAACACCATATATTTT
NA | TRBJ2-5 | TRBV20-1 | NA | CSASGRGKETQYF | TGCAGTGCTAGCGGGAGAGGTAAAGAGACCCAGTACTTC
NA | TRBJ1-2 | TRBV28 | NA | CASSLMDSSLNYGYTF | TGTGCCAGCAGTTTAATGGACAGTTCCTTAAACTATGGCTACACCTTC
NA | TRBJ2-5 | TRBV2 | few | CASSVARQETQYF | TGTGCCAGCAGTGTAGCGAGGCAAGAGACCCAGTACTTC
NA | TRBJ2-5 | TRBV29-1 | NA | CSVVFQETQYF | TGCAGCGTTGTCTTTCAAGAGACCCAGTACTTC
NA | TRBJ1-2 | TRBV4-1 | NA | CASSPLRQRGGYTF | TGCGCCAGCAGCCCCCTCCGGCAACGGGGTGGCTACACCTTC
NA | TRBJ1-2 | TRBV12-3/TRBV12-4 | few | CASSLFFGNSYGYTF | TGTGCCAGCAGTTTGTTTTTCGGCAACTCCTATGGCTACACCTTC
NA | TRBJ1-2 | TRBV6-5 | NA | CASSYNWGPDNGYTF | TGTGCCAGCAGTTACAATTGGGGGCCAGATAATGGCTACACCTTC
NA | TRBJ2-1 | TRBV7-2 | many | CASSLEFSSYNEQFF | TGTGCCAGCAGCTTAGAATTCAGCTCCTACAATGAGCAGTTCTTC
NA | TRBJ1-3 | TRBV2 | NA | CASSDEAPRSGNTIYF | TGTGCCAGCAGTGATGAAGCCCCTCGGTCTGGAAACACCATATATTTT
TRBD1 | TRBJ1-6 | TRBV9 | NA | CASSPGQGKNSPLHF | TGTGCCAGCAGCCCCGGACAGGGGAAGAATTCACCCCTCCACTTT
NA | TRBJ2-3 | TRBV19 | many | CASLDVASTDTQYF | TGTGCCAGTTTGGATGTAGCATCCACAGATACGCAGTATTTT
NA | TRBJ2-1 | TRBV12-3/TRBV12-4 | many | CASSASESSYNEQFF | TGTGCCAGCAGTGCTAGCGAGAGCTCCTACAATGAGCAGTTCTTC
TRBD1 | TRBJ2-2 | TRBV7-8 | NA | CASSFMTGANTGELFF | TGTGCCAGCAGCTTTATGACAGGGGCGAACACCGGGGAGCTGTTTTTT
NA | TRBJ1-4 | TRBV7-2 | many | CASSLVGREVRLGKLFF | TGTGCCAGCAGCTTAGTAGGCAGGGAGGTGCGGTTGGGAAAACTGTTTTTT
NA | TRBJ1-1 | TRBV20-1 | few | CSASPVGLNTEAFF | TGCAGTGCTAGTCCGGTCGGGTTGAACACTGAAGCTTTCTTT
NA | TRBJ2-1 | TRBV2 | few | CASSSGTAELF | TGTGCCAGCTCTTCGGGGACCGCCGAGTTGTTC
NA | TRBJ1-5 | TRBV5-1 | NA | CASSLEGGTQHF | TGCGCCAGCAGCTTGGAAGGTGGGACCCAGCATTTT
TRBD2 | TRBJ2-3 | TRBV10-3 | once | CAINSKREAADTQYF | TGTGCCATCAATAGTAAGCGGGAGGCCGCAGATACGCAGTATTTT
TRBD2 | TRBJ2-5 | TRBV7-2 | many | CASSSALAGVRETQYF | TGTGCCAGCAGCTCCGCCCTAGCGGGAGTAAGAGAGACCCAGTACTTC
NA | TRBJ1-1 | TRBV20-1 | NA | CSAQLGFF | TGCAGTGCCCAGCTGGGTTTCTTT